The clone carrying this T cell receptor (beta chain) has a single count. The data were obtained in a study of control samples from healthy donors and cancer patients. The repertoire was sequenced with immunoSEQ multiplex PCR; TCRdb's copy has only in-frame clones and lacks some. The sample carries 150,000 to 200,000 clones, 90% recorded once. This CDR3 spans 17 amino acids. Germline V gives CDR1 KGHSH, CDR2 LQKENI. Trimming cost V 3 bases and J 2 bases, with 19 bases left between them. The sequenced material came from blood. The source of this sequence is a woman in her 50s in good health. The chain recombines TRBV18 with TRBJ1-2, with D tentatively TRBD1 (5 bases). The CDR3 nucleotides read TGTGCCAGCTCACCGAGGGACGGACCCGTTTCAAACTATGGCTACACCTTC. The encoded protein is CASSPRDGPVSNYGYTF.